Described below is a single T cell receptor beta chain sequence and its context. Antigen: not known. The CDR3 runs to 14 residues. CDR1 and CDR2 (germline): SNHLY, FYNNEI. V was clipped by 7 bases and J by 7 bases; unmatched bases: 11. PBMC-derived CD4+ and CD8+ T cells were sorted. RNA, once extracted, was reverse transcribed into cDNA for use as the sequencing template. Only in-frame clones appear in the TCRdb table, and some are missing; sequencing was by immunoSEQ multiplex PCR. The sample shows approximately 91,000 clones, 35% to 45% of them seen only once. This specimen belongs to a study of CD8+ T cells in alopecia areata. Study-wide findings and caveats: With patients, TCR sharing proved less clear than in mice, a difference possibly related to HLA.

This TCR derives from a human donor with alopecia areata. The sequencing sample was made of CD4+ T cells sorted from blood. This chain uses TRBV2 with TRBJ2-7; 9 bases are shared with TRBD2. CDR3 amino acids: CASIEVAGVGEQYF. DNA of the CDR3: TGTGCCAGCATAGAGGTAGCGGGAGTTGGGGAGCAGTACTTC.